The rows below give T cell receptor beta chains drawn from one sample of a study of T cell repertoires in cytomegalovirus infection. TCRdb re-called the reads through MiXCR, storing one row per CDR3 protein. Of hundreds of thousands of distinct CDR3 sequences in the sample, roughly 24% were seen once. The sample was CD8+ T cells from PBMCs. The receptors derive from a human donor in good health (CMV status not recorded). Some clones in this sample may be carry-over from other donors' samples. The CDR3 runs from the conserved cysteine through the conserved F or W.

CDR3aa,j_gene,v_gene
CASSQGRRGETQYF,TRBJ2-5,TRBV4-3
CASSLRTAHEAFF,TRBJ1-1,TRBV27
CASRPTVASSGNTIYF,TRBJ1-3,TRBV6-5
CASSPTTARPGQGAVARLNTEAFF,TRBJ1-1,TRBV18
CASSLSEGSTGELFF,TRBJ2-2,TRBV7-3
CASSTTTGPKSEKLFF,TRBJ1-4,TRBV6-5
CASQEETAWDGYTF,TRBJ1-2,TRBV2
CASSLEARQAISYNSPLHF,TRBJ1-6,TRBV7-9
CASSPSDRVHNEQFF,TRBJ2-1,TRBV18
CASRPTGGFGYTF,TRBJ1-2,TRBV7-9